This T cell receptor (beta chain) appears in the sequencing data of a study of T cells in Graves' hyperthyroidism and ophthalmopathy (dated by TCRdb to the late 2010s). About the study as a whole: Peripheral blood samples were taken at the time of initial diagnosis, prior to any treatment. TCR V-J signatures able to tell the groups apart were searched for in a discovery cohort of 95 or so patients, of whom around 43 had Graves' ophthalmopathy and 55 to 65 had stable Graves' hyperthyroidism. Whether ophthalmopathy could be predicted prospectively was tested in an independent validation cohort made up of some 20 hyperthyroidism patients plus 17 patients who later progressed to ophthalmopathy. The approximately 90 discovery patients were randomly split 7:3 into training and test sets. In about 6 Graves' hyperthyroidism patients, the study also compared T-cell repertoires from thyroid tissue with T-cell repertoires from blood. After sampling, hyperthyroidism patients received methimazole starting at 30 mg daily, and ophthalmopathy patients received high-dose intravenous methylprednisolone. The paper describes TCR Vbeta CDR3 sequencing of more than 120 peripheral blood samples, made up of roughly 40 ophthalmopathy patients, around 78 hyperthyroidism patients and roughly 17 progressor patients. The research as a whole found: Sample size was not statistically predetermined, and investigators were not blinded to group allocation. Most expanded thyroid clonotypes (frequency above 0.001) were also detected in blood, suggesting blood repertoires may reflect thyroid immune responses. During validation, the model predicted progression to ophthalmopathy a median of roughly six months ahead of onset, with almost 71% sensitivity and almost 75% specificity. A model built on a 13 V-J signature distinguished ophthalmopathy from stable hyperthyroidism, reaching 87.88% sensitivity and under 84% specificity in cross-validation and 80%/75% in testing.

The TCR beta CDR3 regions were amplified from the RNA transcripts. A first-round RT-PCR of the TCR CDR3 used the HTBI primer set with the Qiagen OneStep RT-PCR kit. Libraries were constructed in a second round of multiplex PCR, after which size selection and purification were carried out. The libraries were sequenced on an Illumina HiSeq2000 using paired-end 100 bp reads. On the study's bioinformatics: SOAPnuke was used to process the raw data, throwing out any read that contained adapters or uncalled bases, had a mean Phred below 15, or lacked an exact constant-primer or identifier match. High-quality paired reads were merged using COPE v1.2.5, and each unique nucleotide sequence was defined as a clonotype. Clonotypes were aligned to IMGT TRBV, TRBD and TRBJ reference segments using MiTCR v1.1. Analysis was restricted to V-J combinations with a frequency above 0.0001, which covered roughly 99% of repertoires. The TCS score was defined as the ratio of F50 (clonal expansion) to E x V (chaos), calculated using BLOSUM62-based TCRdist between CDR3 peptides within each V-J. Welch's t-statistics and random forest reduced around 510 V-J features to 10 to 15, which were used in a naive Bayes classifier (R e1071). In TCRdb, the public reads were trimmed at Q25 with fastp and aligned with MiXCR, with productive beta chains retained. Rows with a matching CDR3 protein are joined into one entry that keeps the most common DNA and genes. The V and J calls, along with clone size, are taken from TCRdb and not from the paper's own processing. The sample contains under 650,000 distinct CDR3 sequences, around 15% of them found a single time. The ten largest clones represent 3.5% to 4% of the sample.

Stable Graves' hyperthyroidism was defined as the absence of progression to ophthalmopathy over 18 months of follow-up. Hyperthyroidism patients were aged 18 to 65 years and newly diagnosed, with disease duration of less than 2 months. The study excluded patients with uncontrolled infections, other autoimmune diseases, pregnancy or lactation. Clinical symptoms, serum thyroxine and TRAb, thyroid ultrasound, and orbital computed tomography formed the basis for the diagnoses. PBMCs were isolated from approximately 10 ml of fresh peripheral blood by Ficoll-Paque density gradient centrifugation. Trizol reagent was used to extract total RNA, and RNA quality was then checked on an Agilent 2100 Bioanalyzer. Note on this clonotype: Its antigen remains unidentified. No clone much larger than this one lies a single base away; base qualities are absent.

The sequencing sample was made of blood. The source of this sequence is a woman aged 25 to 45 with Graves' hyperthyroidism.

This receptor has the CDR3 CASSLSDPLRNYEQYF. Read as DNA, the sequence is TGCGCCAGCAGCCTATCCGACCCCTTAAGGAACTACGAGCAGTACTTC. The chain is made from TRBV5-1 and TRBJ2-7, with the D gene not confidently named. CDR1 and CDR2, per the germline V gene, are SGHRS and YFSETQ. The CDR3 covers 16 residues, taking in both the cysteine and the phenylalanine. Left in the record is the CDR3 DNA by itself, 48 bases read in frame from the first base. V is shortened by 4 bases, J by 3 bases, and the region joining them spans 20 bases.